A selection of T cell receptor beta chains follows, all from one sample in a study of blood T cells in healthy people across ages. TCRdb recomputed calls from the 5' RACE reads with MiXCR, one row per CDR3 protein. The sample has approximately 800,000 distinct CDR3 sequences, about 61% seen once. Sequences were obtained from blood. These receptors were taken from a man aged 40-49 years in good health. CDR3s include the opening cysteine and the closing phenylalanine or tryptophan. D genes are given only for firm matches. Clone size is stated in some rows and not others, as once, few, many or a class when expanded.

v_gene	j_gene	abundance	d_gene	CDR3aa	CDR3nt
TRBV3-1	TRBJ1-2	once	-	CASSQDGSGAGYTF	TGTGCCAGCAGCCAAGATGGATCAGGGGCTGGCTACACCTTC
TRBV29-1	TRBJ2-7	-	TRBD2	CSVGTSGRTYEQYF	TGCAGCGTCGGGACTAGCGGGAGAACCTACGAGCAGTACTTC
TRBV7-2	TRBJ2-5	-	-	CASSLFGSRETQYF	TGTGCCAGCAGCTTATTCGGGAGCAGAGAGACCCAGTACTTC
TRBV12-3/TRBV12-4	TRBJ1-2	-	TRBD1	CASSLETTGGDGYTF	TGTGCCAGCAGTTTAGAGACGACAGGGGGAGATGGCTACACCTTC
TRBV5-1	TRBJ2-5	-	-	CASSLSMAQETQYF	TGCGCCAGCAGCTTGAGCATGGCCCAAGAGACCCAGTACTTC
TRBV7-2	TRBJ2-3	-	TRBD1	CASSLVGQGVGTDTQYF	TGTGCCAGCAGCTTAGTGGGACAGGGGGTCGGTACAGATACGCAGTATTTT
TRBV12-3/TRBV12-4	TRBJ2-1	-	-	CASVTDTSSYNEQFF	TGTGCCAGCGTCACGGACACCAGCTCCTACAATGAGCAGTTCTTC
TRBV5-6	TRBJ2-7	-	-	CASSRWDHGYEQYF	TGTGCCAGCAGCCGATGGGACCACGGGTACGAGCAGTACTTC
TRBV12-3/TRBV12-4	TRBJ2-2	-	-	CASSLGTLPGELFF	TGTGCCAGCAGTTTAGGGACCCTACCCGGGGAGCTGTTTTTT
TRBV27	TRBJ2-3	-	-	CASSFSATTDTQYF	TGTGCCAGCAGTTTTTCCGCGACCACAGATACGCAGTATTTT
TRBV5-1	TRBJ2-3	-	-	CASSLDRPADTQYF	TGCGCCAGCAGCTTGGACAGGCCTGCAGATACGCAGTATTTT
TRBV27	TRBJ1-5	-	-	CASSLSFSGRGGNQPQHF	TGCGCCAGCAGTTTATCGTTTTCTGGTCGGGGGGGCAATCAGCCCCAGCATTTT
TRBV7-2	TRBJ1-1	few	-	CASSLAENAEAFF	TGTGCCAGCAGCTTAGCGGAGAATGCTGAAGCTTTCTTT
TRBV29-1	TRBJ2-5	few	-	CSVQGGGETQYF	TGCAGCGTTCAGGGCGGCGGAGAGACCCAGTACTTC
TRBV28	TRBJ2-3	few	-	CASSLMASGLQPDTQYF	TGTGCCAGCAGCCTTATGGCTTCGGGCCTACAACCTGATACGCAGTATTTT
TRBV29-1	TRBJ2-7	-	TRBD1	CSVESDRGGEQYF	TGCAGCGTTGAAAGCGACAGGGGGGGCGAGCAGTACTTC
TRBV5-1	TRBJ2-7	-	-	CASSLGGSPYEQYF	TGCGCCAGCAGCTTGGGGGGGAGTCCCTACGAGCAGTACTTC
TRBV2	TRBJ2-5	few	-	CASSVVQETQYF	TGTGCCAGCAGTGTAGTCCAAGAGACCCAGTACTTC
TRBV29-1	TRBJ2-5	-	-	CSVVPARETQYF	TGCAGCGTTGTCCCCGCGAGAGAGACCCAGTACTTC
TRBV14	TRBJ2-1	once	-	CASSVLDNEQFF	TGTGCCAGCAGCGTTCTGGACAATGAGCAGTTCTTC
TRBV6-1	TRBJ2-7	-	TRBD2	CASLVQAGSSHEQYF	TGTGCCAGCTTAGTCCAAGCGGGGAGCTCCCACGAGCAGTACTTC
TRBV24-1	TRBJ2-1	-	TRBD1	CATSEQQGESYNEQFF	TGTGCCACCAGTGAGCAACAGGGGGAATCCTACAATGAGCAGTTCTTC